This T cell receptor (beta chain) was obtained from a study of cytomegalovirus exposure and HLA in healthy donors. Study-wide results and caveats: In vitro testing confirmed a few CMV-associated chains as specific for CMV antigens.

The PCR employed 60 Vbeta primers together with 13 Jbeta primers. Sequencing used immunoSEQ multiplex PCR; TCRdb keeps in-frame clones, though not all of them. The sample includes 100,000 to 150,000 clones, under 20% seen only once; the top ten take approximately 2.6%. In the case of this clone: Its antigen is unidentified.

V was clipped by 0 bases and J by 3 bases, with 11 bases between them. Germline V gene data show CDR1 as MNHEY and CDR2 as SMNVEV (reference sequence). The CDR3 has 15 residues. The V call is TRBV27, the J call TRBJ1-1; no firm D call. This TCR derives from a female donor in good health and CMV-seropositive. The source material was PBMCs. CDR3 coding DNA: TGTGCCAGCAGTTTATCTATCGGACTGTACACTGAAGCTTTCTTT. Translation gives CASSLSIGLYTEAFF.